The T cell receptor (beta chain) described here comes from a study of control samples from healthy donors and cancer patients (TCRdb year 2020). Note on this clone: What antigen it recognizes has not been identified. Qualities for individual bases were not recorded, and no much larger clone is one base off.

In the germline V gene, CDR1 corresponds to SGHAT and CDR2 to FQNNGV. The V and J ends are trimmed by 3 bases and 5 bases, leaving 7 bases between them. The CDR3 has 13 amino acids, counting the end cysteine and phenylalanine. The CDR3 DNA has 39 bases and is translated from base 1. The library was built by means of the immunoSEQ multiplex PCR assay. Imported from immuneACCESS, the table was reduced by TCRdb to in-frame sequences with V and J called. These copies leave out some clones; in studies compared against another copy, an unresolved V gene accounts for under half, and the cause of the remainder is not known. For this sample the table gives approximately 65,000 clones, of which 85% to 90% were detected only once. The ten largest clones add up to about 20% of the sample.

Here the chain combines TRBV11-2 and TRBJ2-2; no D gene call is confident. The sequencing input was PBMCs. The sequence was obtained from a man between 60 and 75 years old with lung cancer. CDR3 loop: CASSFGSTGELFF. DNA sequence: TGTGCCAGCAGCTTCGGCTCGACCGGGGAGCTGTTTTTT.